The sequence of this TCR beta chain was determined in a study of blood T cell repertoires in COVID-19. Study-wide background: Researchers got acute and convalescent COVID-19 samples from the United States, Italy and Spain.

This clone has a single count. Source study methods: The authors estimated nucleated cell counts from reference gene primer amplification. Generated by immunoSEQ multiplex PCR, the TCRdb table keeps only in-frame clones and is missing some. V, J and clone size were drawn from that table, and D and trimming were deduced from the DNA. There are about 260,000 clones in the sample; around 87% occur only once, and more than 1.3% lies in the top ten. Between the trimmed V and J ends, which lost 4 bases and 7 bases, there was a span of 15 bases. CDR1 and CDR2 from the germline V gene are SGHRS and YFSETQ. CDR3 length: 14 residues.

The sample consisted of peripheral blood. The chain recombines TRBV5-1 with TRBJ2-1; a weak D match, TRBD2 (6 bases). This clonotype was obtained from a woman between 35 and 50 years old who had recovered from COVID-19. The CDR3 DNA reads TGCGCCAGCAGCCGGGGGTTTGGGGGGAATGAGCAGTTCTTC. Translated: CASSRGFGGNEQFF.